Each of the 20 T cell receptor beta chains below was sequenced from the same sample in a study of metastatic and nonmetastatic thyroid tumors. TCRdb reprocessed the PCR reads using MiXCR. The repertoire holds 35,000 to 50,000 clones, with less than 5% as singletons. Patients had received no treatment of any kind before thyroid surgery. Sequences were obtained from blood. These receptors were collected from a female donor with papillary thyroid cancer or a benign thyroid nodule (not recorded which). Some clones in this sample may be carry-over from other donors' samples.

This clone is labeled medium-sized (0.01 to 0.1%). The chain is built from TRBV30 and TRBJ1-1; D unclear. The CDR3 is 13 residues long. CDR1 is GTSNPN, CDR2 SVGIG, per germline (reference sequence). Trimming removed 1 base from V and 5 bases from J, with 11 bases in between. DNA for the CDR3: TGTGCCTGGAGTGGGCATGGCGGGACTGAAGCTTTCTTT. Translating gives CAWSGHGGTEAFF.

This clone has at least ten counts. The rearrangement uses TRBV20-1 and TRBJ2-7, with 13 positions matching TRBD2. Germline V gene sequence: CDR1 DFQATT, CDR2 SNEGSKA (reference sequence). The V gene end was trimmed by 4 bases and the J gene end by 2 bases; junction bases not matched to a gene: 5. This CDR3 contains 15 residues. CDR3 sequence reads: CSATRLAGGTYEQYF. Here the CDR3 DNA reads TGCAGTGCTACCCGACTAGCGGGAGGTACCTACGAGCAGTACTTC.

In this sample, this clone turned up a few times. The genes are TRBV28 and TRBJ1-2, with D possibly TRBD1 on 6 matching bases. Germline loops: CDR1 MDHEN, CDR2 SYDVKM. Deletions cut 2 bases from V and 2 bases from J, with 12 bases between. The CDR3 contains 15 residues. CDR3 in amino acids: CASSLGRGLNYGYTF. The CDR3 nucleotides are TGTGCCAGCAGTTTAGGGCGGGGGCTCAACTATGGCTACACCTTC.

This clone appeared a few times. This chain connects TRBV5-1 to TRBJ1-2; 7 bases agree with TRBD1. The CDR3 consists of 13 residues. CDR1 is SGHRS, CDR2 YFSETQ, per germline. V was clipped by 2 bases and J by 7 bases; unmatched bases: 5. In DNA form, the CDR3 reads TGCGCCAGCAGCTTTGACAGGGTTCTTGGCTACACCTTC. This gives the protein CASSFDRVLGYTF.

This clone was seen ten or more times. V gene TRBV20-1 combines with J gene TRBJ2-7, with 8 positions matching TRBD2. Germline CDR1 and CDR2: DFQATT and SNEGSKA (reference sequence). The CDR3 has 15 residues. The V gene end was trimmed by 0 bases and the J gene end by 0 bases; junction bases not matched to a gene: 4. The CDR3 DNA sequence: TGCAGTGCTAGAGATTTAAGCGGGAGCTCCTACGAGCAGTACTTC. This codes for CSARDLSGSSYEQYF.

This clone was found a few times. The CDR3 loop reads CASGFRAGQGFVTQYF. The CDR3 nucleotides are TGTGCTAGTGGTTTCCGGGCTGGACAGGGTTTCGTGACCCAGTACTTC. The chain is built from TRBV12-5 and TRBJ2-5; 8 positions agree with TRBD1. With 3 bases clipped from V and 7 bases from J, the junction kept 13 bases outside the gene matches. CDR3 length equals 16 residues. Germline V CDR1 and CDR2: LGHNT, FRNRAP.

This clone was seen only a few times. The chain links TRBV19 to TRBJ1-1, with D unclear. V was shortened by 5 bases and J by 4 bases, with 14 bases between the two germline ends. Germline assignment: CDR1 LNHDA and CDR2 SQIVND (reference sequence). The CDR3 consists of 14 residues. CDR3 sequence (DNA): TGTGCCAGTAGTGTGGGCAGGCGGTTCACTGAAGCTTTCTTT. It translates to CASSVGRRFTEAFF.

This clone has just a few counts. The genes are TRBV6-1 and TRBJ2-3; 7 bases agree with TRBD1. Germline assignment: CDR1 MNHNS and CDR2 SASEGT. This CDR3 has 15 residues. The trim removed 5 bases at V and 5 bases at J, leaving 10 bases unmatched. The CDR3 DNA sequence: TGTGCCAGCAGTAAAACAGGGGTAGATGGAGATACGCAGTATTTT. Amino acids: CASSKTGVDGDTQYF.

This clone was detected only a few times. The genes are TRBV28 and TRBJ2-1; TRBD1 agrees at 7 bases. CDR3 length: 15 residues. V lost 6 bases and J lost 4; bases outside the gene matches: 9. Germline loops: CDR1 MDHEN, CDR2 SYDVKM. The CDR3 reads CASSPGTVAYNEQFF. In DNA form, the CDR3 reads TGTGCCAGCAGCCCTGGGACAGTAGCTTACAATGAGCAGTTCTTC.

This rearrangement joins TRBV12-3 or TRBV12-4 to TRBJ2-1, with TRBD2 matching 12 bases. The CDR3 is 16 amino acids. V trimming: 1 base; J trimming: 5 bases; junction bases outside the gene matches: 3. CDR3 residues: CASSLGLAGAHNEQFF. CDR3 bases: TGTGCCAGCAGTTTAGGACTAGCGGGGGCCCACAATGAGCAGTTCTTC.

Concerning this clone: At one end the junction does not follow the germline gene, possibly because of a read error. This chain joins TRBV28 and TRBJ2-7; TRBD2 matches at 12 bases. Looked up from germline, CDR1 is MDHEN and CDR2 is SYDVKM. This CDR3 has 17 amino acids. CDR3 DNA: TGTGCCGGCAGTTTATCGAGACTAGCGGGAGCCTCCCACGAGCAGTACTTC. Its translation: CAGSLSRLAGASHEQYF.

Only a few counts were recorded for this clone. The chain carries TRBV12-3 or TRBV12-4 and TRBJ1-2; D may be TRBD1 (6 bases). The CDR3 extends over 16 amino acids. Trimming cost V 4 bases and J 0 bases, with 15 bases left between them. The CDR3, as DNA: TGTGCCAGCAGTTCCCCCTTGGACAGAGCTAACTATGGCTACACCTTC. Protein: CASSSPLDRANYGYTF.

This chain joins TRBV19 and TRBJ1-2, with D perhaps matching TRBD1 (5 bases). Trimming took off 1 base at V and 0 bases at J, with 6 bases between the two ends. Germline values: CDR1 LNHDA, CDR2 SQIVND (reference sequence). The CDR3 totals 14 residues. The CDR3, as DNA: TGTGCCAGTAGTATAGCGACAGCTAACTATGGCTACACCTTC. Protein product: CASSIATANYGYTF.

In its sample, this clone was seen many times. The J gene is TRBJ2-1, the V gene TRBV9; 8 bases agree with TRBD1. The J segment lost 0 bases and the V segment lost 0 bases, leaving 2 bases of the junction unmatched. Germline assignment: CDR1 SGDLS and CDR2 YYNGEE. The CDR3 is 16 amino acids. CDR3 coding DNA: TGTGCCAGCAGCGTAGCCGGACAGGGCTCCTACAATGAGCAGTTCTTC. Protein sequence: CASSVAGQGSYNEQFF.

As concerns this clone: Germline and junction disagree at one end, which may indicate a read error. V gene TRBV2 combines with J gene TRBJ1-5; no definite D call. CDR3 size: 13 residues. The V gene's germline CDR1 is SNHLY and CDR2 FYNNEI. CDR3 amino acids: CAGSVPGGQPQHF. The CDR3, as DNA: TGTGCCGGCAGCGTCCCAGGTGGTCAGCCCCAGCATTTT.

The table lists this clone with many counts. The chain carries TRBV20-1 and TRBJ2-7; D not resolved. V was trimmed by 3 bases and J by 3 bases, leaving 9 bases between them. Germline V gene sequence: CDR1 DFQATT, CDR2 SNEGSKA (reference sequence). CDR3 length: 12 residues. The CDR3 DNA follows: TGCAGTGCTAGGTTAGGGAACTACGAGCAGTACTTC. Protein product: CSARLGNYEQYF.

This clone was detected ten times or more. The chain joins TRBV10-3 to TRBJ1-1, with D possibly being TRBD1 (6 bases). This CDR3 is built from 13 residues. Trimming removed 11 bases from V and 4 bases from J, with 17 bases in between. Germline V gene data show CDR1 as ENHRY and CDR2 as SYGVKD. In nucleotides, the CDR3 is TGTGCCTCCAGCCACAGGGAGGTCACTGAAGCTTTCTTT. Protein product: CASSHREVTEAFF.

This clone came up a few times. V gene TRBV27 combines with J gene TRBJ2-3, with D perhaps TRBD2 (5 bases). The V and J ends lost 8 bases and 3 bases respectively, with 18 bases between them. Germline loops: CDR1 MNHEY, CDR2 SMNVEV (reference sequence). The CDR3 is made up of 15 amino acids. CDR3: CASGSSVDYTDTQYF. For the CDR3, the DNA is TGTGCCAGCGGAAGTAGCGTGGATTATACAGATACGCAGTATTTT.

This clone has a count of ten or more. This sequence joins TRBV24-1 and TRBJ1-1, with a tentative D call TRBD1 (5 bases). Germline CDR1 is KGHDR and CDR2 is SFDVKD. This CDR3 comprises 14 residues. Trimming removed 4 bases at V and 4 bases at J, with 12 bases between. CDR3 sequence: CATSDPQECTEAFF. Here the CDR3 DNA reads TGTGCCACCAGTGACCCACAGGAGTGCACTGAAGCTTTCTTT.

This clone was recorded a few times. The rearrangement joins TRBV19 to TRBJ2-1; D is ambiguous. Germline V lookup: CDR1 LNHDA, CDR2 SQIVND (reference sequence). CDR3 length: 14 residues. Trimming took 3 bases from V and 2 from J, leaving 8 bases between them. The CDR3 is CASSMVRTYNEQFF. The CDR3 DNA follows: TGTGCCAGTAGTATGGTCAGAACCTACAATGAGCAGTTCTTC.